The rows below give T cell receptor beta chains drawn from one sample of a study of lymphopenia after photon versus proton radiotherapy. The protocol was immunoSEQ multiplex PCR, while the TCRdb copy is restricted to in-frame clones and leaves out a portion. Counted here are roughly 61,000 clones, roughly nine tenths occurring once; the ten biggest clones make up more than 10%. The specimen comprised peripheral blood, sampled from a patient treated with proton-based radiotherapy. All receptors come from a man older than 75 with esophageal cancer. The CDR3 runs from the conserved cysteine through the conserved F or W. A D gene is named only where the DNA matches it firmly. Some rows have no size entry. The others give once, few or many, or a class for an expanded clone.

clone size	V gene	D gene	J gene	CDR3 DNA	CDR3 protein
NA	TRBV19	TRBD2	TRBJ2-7	TGTGCCAGCAAAACTCAGGGAGGGTACGAGCAGTACTTC	CASKTQGGYEQYF
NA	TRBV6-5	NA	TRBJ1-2	TGTGCCAGCAGTTACGAAGGGGGCTACACCTTC	CASSYEGGYTF
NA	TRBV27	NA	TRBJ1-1	TGTGCCAGAGGGGGTATCCAGAACACTGAAGCTTTCTTT	CARGGIQNTEAFF
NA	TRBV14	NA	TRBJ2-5	TGTGCCAGCAGTTCCCTTGGGATAGAGACCCAGTACTTC	CASSSLGIETQYF
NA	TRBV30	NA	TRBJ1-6	TGTGCATTGGACATTGTCAGCTCACCCCTCCACTTT	CALDIVSSPLHF
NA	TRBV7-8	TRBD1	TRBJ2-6	TGTGCCAGCAGCTTAGGACAGGGTTCTGGGGCCAACGTCCTGACTTTC	CASSLGQGSGANVLTF
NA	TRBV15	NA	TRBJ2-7	TGTGCCACCAGCAGAGAAAATAGGGGGGCAGGTTACGAGCAGTACTTC	CATSRENRGAGYEQYF
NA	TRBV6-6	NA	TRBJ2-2	TGTGCCAGCAGTCCCCCCCCAGGTAGATCCGGGGAGCTGTTTTTT	CASSPPPGRSGELFF
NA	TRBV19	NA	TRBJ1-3	TGTGCCAGTATAGCTGGAAACACCATATATTTT	CASIAGNTIYF
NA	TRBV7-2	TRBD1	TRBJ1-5	TGTGCCAGCAGCTTAGTAGGGGGCGCAGGACAGCCCCAGCATTTT	CASSLVGGAGQPQHF
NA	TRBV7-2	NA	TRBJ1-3	TGTGCCAGCAGCCCACGGGCCCCAGCCCTCTCTGGAAACACCATATATTTT	CASSPRAPALSGNTIYF
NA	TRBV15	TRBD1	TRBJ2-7	TGTGCCACCAGCAGAGAACAGGGGGCGGTTGTCGAGCAGTACTTC	CATSREQGAVVEQYF
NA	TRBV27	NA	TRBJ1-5	TGTGCCAGCAGTGTGGTTAGGGGCCAGCCCCAGCATTTT	CASSVVRGQPQHF
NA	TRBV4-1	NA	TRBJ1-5	TGCGCCAGCAGCCCCGCGGGGCGATGGCCCCAGCATTTT	CASSPAGRWPQHF
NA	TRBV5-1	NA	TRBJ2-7	TGCGCCAGCAGCTTGGGAGCTCGAGGCGAGCAGTACTTC	CASSLGARGEQYF
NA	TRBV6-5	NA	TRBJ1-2	TGTGCCAGTTCACGGGGGACATTCTCTAACTATGGCTACACCTTC	CASSRGTFSNYGYTF
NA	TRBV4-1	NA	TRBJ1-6	TGCGCCAGCAGCCAAGTTCAGGACGGATCACCCCTCCACTTT	CASSQVQDGSPLHF
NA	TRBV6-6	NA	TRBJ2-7	TGTGCCAGCAGTTACGGACGGGGCGCGAATTACGAGCAGTACTTC	CASSYGRGANYEQYF
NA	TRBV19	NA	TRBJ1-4	TGTGCCAGTAGCCAAAACAGGAACGAAAATGAAAAACTGTTTTTT	CASSQNRNENEKLFF
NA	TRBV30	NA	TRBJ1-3	TGTGCCTGGGACAGTTTTACTGGAAACACCATATATTTT	CAWDSFTGNTIYF
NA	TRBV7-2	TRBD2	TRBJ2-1	TGTGCCAGCAGCTTAGTGGCGGGAGGTACATACAATGAGCAGTTCTTC	CASSLVAGGTYNEQFF
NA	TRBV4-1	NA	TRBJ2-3	TGCGCCAGCACCCGAGCCCCACAGGGGAGGACAGATACGCAGTATTTT	CASTRAPQGRTDTQYF
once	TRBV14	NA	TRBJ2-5	TGTGCCAGCAGCCAAGGGGGGACTCTAGGGGAGACCCAGTACTTC	CASSQGGTLGETQYF
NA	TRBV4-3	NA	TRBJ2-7	TGCGCCAGCAGCCAAGGCATTAGGGGGACCTACGAGCAGTACTTC	CASSQGIRGTYEQYF
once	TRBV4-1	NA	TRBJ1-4	TGCGCCAGCAGCCAAGAGACAGGCTTCGGGGAAAAACTGTTTTTT	CASSQETGFGEKLFF
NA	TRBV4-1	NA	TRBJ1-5	TGCGCCAGCAGCCGAACCGCCTCTGGCAATCAGCCCCAGCATTTT	CASSRTASGNQPQHF
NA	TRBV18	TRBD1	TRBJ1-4	TGTGCCAGCTCACGCCCAGGACAGGCAACTAATGAAAAACTGTTTTTT	CASSRPGQATNEKLFF
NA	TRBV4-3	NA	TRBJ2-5	TGCGCCAGCAGCCAAGAATCCGGGACCCAGTACTTC	CASSQESGTQYF
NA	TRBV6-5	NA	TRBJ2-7	TGTGCCAGCAGCCCCCGGGGGGCCCTCGAGCAGTACTTC	CASSPRGALEQYF
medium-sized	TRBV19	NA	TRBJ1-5	TGTGCCAGCTCCGAGCGGTATCAGCCCCAGCATTTT	CASSERYQPQHF
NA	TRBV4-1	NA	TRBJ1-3	TGCGCCAGCAGCCACGAGGCTGTGGATGGAAACACCATATATTTT	CASSHEAVDGNTIYF
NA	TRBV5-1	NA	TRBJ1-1	TGCGCCAGCAGCTTGAGGCTGCGGGGGGCCGGGAACACTGAAGCTTTCTTT	CASSLRLRGAGNTEAFF
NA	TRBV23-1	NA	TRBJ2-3	TGCGCCAGCAGTCAATCGACGGATCCTGGCACAGATACGCAGTATTTT	CASSQSTDPGTDTQYF
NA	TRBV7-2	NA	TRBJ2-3	TGTGCCAGCAGCTCCACGGATACGCAGTATTTT	CASSSTDTQYF
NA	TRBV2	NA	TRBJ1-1	TGTGCCAGCAGTGGGGACCCGGGCCTGGGCGACACTGAAGCTTTCTTT	CASSGDPGLGDTEAFF